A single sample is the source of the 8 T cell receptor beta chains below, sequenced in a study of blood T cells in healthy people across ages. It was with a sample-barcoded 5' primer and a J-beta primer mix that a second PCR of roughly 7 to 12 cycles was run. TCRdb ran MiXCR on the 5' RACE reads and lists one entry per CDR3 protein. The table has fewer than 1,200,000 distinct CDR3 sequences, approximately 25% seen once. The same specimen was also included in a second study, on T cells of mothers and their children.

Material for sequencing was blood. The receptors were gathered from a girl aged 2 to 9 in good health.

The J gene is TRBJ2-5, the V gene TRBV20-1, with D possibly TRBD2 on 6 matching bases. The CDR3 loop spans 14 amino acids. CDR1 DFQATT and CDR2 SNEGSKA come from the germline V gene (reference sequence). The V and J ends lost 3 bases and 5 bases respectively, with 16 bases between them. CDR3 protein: CSASLFRRGETQYF. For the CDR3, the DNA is TGCAGTGCTAGTCTATTCCGACGGGGGGAGACCCAGTACTTC.

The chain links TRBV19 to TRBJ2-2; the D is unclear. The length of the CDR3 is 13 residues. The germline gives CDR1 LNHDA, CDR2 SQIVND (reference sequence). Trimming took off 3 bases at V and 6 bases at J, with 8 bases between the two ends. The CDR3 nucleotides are TGTGCCAGTAGTATCTTGGGTGCCGGGGAGCTGTTTTTT. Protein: CASSILGAGELFF. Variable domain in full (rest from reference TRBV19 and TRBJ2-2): DGGITQSPKYLFRKEGQNVTLSCEQNLNHDAMYWYRQDPGQGLRLIYYSQIVNDFQKGDIAEGYSVSREKKESFPLTVTSAQKNPTAFYLCASSILGAGELFFGEGSRLTVL.

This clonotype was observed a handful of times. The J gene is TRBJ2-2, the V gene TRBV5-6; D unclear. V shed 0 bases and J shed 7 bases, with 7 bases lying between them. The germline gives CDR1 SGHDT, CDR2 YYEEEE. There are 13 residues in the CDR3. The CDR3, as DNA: TGTGCCAGCAGCTTGGTAGGCGTCGGGGAGCTGTTTTTT. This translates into CASSLVGVGELFF.

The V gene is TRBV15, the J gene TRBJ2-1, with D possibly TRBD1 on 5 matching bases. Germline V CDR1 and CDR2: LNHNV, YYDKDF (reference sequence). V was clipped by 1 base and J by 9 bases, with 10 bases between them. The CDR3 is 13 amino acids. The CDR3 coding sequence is TGTGCCACCAGCAGAGCCGGAAGGGGTGAGCAGTTCTTC. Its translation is CATSRAGRGEQFF.

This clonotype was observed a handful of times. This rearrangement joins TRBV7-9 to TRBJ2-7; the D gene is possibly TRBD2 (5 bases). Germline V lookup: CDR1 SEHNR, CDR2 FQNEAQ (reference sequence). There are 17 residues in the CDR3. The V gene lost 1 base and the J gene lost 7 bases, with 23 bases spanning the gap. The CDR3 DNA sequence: TGTGCCAGCAGCTTAGTGGGCAGATCCGCTCTTCCGGGAGAGCAGTACTTC. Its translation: CASSLVGRSALPGEQYF.

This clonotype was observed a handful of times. DNA for the CDR3: TGCGCCAGCAGTGATGTCGAAGGGACGGGTCTGACTCTTAAATACGAGCAGTACTTC. Amino acid sequence: CASSDVEGTGLTLKYEQYF. The chain employs TRBV10-2 and TRBJ2-5, with D perhaps given as TRBD1 or TRBD2 (5 bases each). The J call may be in error: the DNA end matches TRBJ2-7 better. The CDR3 is 19 residues long. Germline V gives CDR1 WSHSY, CDR2 SAAADI.

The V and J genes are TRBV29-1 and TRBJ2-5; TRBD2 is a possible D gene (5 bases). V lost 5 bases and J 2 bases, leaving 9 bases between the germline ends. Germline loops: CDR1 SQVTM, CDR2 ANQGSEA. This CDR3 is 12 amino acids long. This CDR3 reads CSVSERQETQYF. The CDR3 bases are TGCAGCGTTTCTGAGCGGCAAGAGACCCAGTACTTC.

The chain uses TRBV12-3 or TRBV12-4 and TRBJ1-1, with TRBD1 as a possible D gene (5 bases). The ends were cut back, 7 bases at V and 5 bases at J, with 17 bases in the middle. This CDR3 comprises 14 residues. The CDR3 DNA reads TGTGCCAGCACTCCAGGGTGGGGAGTTACTGAAGCTTTCTTT. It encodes CASTPGWGVTEAFF.